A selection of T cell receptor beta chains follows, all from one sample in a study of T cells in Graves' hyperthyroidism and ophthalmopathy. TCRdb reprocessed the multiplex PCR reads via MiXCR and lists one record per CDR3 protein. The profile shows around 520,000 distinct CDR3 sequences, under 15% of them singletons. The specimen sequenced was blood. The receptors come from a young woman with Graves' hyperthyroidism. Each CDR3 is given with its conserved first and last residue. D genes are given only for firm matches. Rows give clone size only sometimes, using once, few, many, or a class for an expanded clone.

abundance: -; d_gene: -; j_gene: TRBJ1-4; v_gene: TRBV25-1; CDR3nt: TGTGCCAGCAGTGAATATCGGGGAGCGAGTAATGAAAAACTGTTTTTT; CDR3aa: CASSEYRGASNEKLFF
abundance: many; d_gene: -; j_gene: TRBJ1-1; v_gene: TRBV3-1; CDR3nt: TGTGCCAGCAGCCAAAACACCTTAGGGGGCACTGAAGCTTTCTTT; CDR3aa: CASSQNTLGGTEAFF
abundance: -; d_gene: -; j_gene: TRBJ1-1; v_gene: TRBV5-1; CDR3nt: TGCGCCAGCACCCAGAGGGGTGAAGGCACTGAAGCTTTCTTT; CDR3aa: CASTQRGEGTEAFF
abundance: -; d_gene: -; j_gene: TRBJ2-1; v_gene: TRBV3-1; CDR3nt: TGTGCCAGCAGCCAAGATGCAAGGAGCTCCTACAATGAGCAGTTCTTC; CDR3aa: CASSQDARSSYNEQFF
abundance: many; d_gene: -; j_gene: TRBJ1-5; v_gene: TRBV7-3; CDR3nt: TGTGCCAGCAGCTTAAACGTCATTTGGGGGCTTGGTCAGCCCCAGCATTTT; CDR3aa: CASSLNVIWGLGQPQHF
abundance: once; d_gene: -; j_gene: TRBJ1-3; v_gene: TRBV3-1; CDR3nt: TGTGCCAGCAGCCAAGAAAGGGCTGGAAACACCATATATTTT; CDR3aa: CASSQERAGNTIYF
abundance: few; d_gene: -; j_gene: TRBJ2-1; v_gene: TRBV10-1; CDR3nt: TGCGCCAGCAGTGAGGGTGCGGACCCTGGGGATGAGCAGTTCTTC; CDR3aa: CASSEGADPGDEQFF
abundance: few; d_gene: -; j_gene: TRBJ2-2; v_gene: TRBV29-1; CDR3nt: TGCAGCGCTGTACAGGGTTCCGGGGAGCTGTTTTTT; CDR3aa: CSAVQGSGELFF
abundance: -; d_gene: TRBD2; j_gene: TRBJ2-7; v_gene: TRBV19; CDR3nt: TGTGCCAGTAGTATTAATGGCGGGAGGGCCTCCTACGAGCAGTACTTC; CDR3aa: CASSINGGRASYEQYF
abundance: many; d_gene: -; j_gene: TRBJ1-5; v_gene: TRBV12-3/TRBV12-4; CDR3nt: TGTGCCAGCAGTCGACAGTATAGCAATCAGCCCCAGCATTTT; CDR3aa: CASSRQYSNQPQHF
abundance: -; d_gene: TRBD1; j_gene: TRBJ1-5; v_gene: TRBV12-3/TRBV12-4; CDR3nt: TGTGCCAGCAGTCTACAGGGGGAGTTAAATCAGCCCCAGCATTTT; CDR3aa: CASSLQGELNQPQHF
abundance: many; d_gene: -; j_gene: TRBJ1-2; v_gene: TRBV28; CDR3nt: TGTGCCAGCAGTTTAGGACAGCATTATGGCTACACCTTC; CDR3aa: CASSLGQHYGYTF
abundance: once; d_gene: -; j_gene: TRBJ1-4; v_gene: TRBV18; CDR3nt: TGTGCCAGCTCACCACGTCCCTGGGATCGGTCCAATGAAAAACTGTTTTTT; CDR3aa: CASSPRPWDRSNEKLFF
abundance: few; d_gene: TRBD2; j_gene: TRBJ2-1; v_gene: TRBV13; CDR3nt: TGTGCCAGCAGCTTAGTGGGGGGAGGGCAGGACAATGAGCAGTTCTTC; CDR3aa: CASSLVGGGQDNEQFF
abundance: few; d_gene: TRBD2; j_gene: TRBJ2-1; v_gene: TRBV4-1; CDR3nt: TGCGCCAGCAGCCAGATGGGTGGGACTAGGATGAATGAGCAGTTCTTC; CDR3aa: CASSQMGGTRMNEQFF
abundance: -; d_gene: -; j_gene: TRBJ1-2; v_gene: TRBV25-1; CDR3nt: TGTGCCAGCAGAAAAGGGTGGTATGGCTACACCTTC; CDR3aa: CASRKGWYGYTF
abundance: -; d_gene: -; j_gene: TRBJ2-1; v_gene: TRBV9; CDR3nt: TGTGCCAGCAGCGTACGGGGAGTTGGGGACAATGAGCAGTTCTTC; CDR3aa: CASSVRGVGDNEQFF
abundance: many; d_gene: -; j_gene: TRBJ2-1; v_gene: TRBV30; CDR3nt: TGTGCCTGGAGTGTAAGTCTGGGGTCGGTGGAGTTCTTC; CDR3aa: CAWSVSLGSVEFF
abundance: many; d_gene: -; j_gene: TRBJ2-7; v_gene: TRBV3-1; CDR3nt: TGTGCCAGCAGCCAAGATAGCAATAATTACGAGCAGTACTTC; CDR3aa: CASSQDSNNYEQYF
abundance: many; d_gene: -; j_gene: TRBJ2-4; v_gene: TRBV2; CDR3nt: TGTGCCAGCAGTACCAACAGGGAGGAGACCAAAAACATTCAGTACTTC; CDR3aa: CASSTNREETKNIQYF
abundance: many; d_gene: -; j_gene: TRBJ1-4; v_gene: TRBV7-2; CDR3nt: TGTGCCAGCAGTGCTGCGGGAGCGTTTAGCGAAAAACTGTTTTTT; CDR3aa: CASSAAGAFSEKLFF
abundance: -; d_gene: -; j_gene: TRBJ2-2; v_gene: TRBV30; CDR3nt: TGTGCCTGGAAGTGGGCAGGGTCGAACACCGGGGAGCTGTTTTTT; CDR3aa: CAWKWAGSNTGELFF